The entry below gives a single T cell receptor beta chain sequence along with its context. The antigen is undetermined. The source of the sample is a study of CD8+ T cells in alopecia areata. About the study: Those treated were given oral tofacitinib at 5 to 10 mg twice daily. Study-level findings and limits: Relative to mice, TCR sharing across patients was less clear, a difference possibly HLA-related.

cDNA serving as the sequencing template came from extracted, reverse transcribed RNA. Profiling relied on immunoSEQ multiplex PCR, and the TCRdb table lists in-frame clones only, not all of them. The sample carries about 180,000 clones, approximately 56% recorded once. Source: CD4+ T cells sorted from blood, taken at week 0. The sequence was obtained from a human donor with alopecia areata.

This CDR3 is CASKLNTEAFF. The CDR3 DNA is TGCGCCAGCAAGTTGAACACTGAAGCTTTCTTT. This chain joins TRBV5-1 and TRBJ1-1; D is unclear. Trimming removed 6 bases from V and 0 bases from J, with 3 bases in between. The CDR3 sequence is 11 residues long. In germline, CDR1 is SGHRS, CDR2 YFSETQ.